This TCR beta chain emerged from a study of cytomegalovirus exposure and HLA in healthy donors. Findings of the study overall: Reportedly, TCR beta sequences accurately predicted HLA-A and HLA-B alleles in most subjects.

In this sample, this clone turned up once. What it recognizes is unknown. PCR employed 60 Vbeta and 13 Jbeta primers. Profiled with immunoSEQ multiplex PCR; TCRdb holds only in-frame clones, not every one. The sample carries approximately 150,000 clones, around two thirds recorded once. Germline values: CDR1 MGHRA, CDR2 YSYEKL. CDR3 length equals 19 residues. Trimming took 3 bases from V and 0 from J, leaving 21 bases between them. Sequenced sample: PBMCs. The genes are TRBV4-1 and TRBJ1-3; a weak D match, TRBD1 (6 bases). This clonotype originated in a man aged 50 or older in good health and CMV-seronegative. This CDR3 is CASSHPQGSLAFSGNTIYF. The DNA for the CDR3 is TGCGCCAGCAGCCATCCGCAGGGGAGTCTCGCTTTCTCTGGAAACACCATATATTTT.